The 28 T cell receptor beta chains reported below all come from one sample, sequenced in a study of PD-1 blockade in mismatch repair-deficient tumors. The repertoire was sequenced with immunoSEQ multiplex PCR; TCRdb's copy has only in-frame clones and lacks some. Of some 49,000 clones in the sample, 77% were seen once. This specimen consisted of PBMCs, obtained before pembrolizumab treatment. The receptor set was obtained from an adult with mismatch repair-deficient cancer.

This chain joins TRBV6-5 and TRBJ1-1, with D possibly matching TRBD1 (6 bases). The germline CDR1 and CDR2 sequences are MNHEY and SVGAGI. Trimming removed 7 bases from V and 5 bases from J, with 17 bases in between. CDR3 length equals 14 residues. CDR3 sequence reads: CASTYSPGVTEAFF. In DNA form, the CDR3 reads TGTGCCAGCACCTACTCCCCAGGGGTGACTGAAGCTTTCTTT.

J is TRBJ1-2 and V is TRBV14; D is uncertain. The CDR3 extends over 15 amino acids. The germline V and J ends were trimmed by 0 bases and 8 bases, with 16 bases remaining between them. The germline V gene encodes CDR1 SGHDN and CDR2 FVKESK. CDR3: CASSQDRNGVWGYTF. Here the CDR3 DNA reads TGTGCCAGCAGCCAAGATAGAAACGGGGTGTGGGGCTACACCTTC.

This clone appeared a few times. The rearrangement uses TRBV7-9 and TRBJ1-1; D gene unclear. Per the germline V gene, CDR1 is SEHNR and CDR2 is FQNEAQ (reference sequence). V was shortened by 5 bases and J by 1 base, with 8 bases between the two germline ends. The length of the CDR3 is 13 residues. The CDR3 sequence is CASSQDRNTEAFF. In DNA, the CDR3 is TGTGCCAGCAGCCAGGACCGGAACACTGAAGCTTTCTTT.

The chain recombines TRBV4-2 with TRBJ2-1, with TRBD2 matching over 7 bases. This CDR3 is built from 16 residues. Germline V gene lookup returns CDR1 LGHNA and CDR2 YNFKEQ. V lost 1 base to trimming and J lost 0 bases; unmatched junction nucleotides: 3. This chain's CDR3 is CASSQGLADSYNEQFF. The DNA for the CDR3 is TGTGCCAGCAGCCAAGGGCTAGCGGACTCCTACAATGAGCAGTTCTTC.

This sequence joins TRBV2 and TRBJ1-1, with no clear D. V dropped 2 bases and J dropped 0 bases, with 13 bases sitting between them. CDR1 and CDR2 (germline): SNHLY, FYNNEI. CDR3 length equals 16 residues. The CDR3 bases are TGTGCCAGCAGTGAATTCCCGTCCCAGATGAACACTGAAGCTTTCTTT. Its protein product is CASSEFPSQMNTEAFF.

The chain recombines TRBV5-4 with TRBJ2-7; 8 nucleotides align to TRBD2. This CDR3 comprises 15 residues. Trimming cost V 1 base and J 1 base; bases outside gene matches: 4. CDR1 SGHNT and CDR2 YYREEE come from the germline V gene (reference sequence). CDR3 amino acids: CASSLITGGSYEQYF. CDR3 in DNA: TGTGCCAGCAGCTTGATCACGGGGGGGTCCTACGAGCAGTACTTC.

V and J are TRBV30 and TRBJ2-1, with D perhaps being TRBD1 or TRBD2 (5 bases each). In germline, CDR1 is GTSNPN, CDR2 SVGIG (reference sequence). Trimming left V 0 bases short and J 4 bases short, with 16 bases between. CDR3 size: 16 residues. Here the CDR3 DNA reads TGTGCCTGGAGTGTGGGGGACCTAAGATCATACAATGAGCAGTTCTTC. Translated, it gives CAWSVGDLRSYNEQFF.

This clone appeared a few times. V is TRBV2 and J is TRBJ2-7, with D possibly being TRBD1 (5 bases). The CDR3 loop spans 13 amino acids. V lost 6 bases to trimming and J lost 4 bases, with 13 bases between them. Germline V gene lookup returns CDR1 SNHLY and CDR2 FYNNEI. CDR3 amino acids: CASSPLAGYEQYF. The CDR3 region has the DNA TGTGCCAGCAGCCCTTTGGCAGGGTACGAGCAGTACTTC.

The CDR3 sequence: CASSSTSGLAYEQYF. CDR3 DNA sequence: TGTGCCAGCAGCTCAACTAGCGGTCTGGCCTACGAGCAGTACTTC. The chain links TRBV11-2 to TRBJ2-7, with 8 bases matching TRBD2. The trim removed 4 bases at V and 2 bases at J, leaving 7 bases unmatched. CDR3 length: 15 residues. From germline, CDR1 is SGHAT and CDR2 FQNNGV.

The count of this clone is one. CDR3 in DNA: TGTGCCAGCTCACCCCTGCCGCTCAGGGACTACACTGAAGCTTTCTTT. This translates into CASSPLPLRDYTEAFF. The chain combines TRBV18 with TRBJ1-1, with TRBD1 as a possible D gene (5 bases). V was clipped by 3 bases and J by 3 bases, with 17 bases between them. The CDR3 is 16 residues long. Germline values: CDR1 KGHSH, CDR2 LQKENI.

The chain carries TRBV29-1 and TRBJ2-2; maybe TRBD1 (6 bases). Germline values: CDR1 SQVTM, CDR2 ANQGSEA. V shed 6 bases and J shed 0 bases, with 14 bases lying between them. CDR3 length: 15 amino acids. The DNA for the CDR3 is TGCAGCGTACCCGCCGGGACACCGAACACCGGGGAGCTGTTTTTT. Protein: CSVPAGTPNTGELFF.

The chain employs TRBV5-1 and TRBJ1-1, with a weak D call TRBD1 (5 bases). V was trimmed by 4 bases and J by 1 base, leaving 11 bases between them. This CDR3 is 14 amino acids long. The germline V gene encodes CDR1 SGHRS and CDR2 YFSETQ. The CDR3 region has the DNA TGCGCCAGCAGCCGGGACCTACCGAACACTGAAGCTTTCTTT. It encodes CASSRDLPNTEAFF. Using reference TRBV5-1 and TRBJ1-1 for the parts outside the CDR3, the full variable domain is KAGVTQTPRYLIKTRGQQVTLSCSPISGHRSVSWYQQTPGQGLQFLFEYFSETQRNKGNFPGRFSGRQFSNSRSEMNVSTLELGDSALYLCASSRDLPNTEAFFGQGTRLTVV.

This rearrangement joins TRBV7-9 to TRBJ2-1, with 9 bases matching TRBD1. Germline values: CDR1 SEHNR, CDR2 FQNEAQ (reference sequence). This CDR3 region has 13 residues. Unmatched junction bases numbered 5, after V lost 1 base and J lost 13 bases. CDR3 protein: CASSLEDRGSQFF. The CDR3 region has the DNA TGTGCCAGCAGCTTAGAAGACAGGGGGAGTCAGTTCTTC.

The rearrangement links TRBV9 to TRBJ2-3; D gene uncertain. The CDR3 consists of 16 residues. In germline, CDR1 is SGDLS, CDR2 YYNGEE. Between the trimmed V and J ends, which lost 1 base and 2 bases, there was a span of 14 bases. For the CDR3, the DNA is TGTGCCAGCAGCGTAAGTGGGTACGACCTCACAGATACGCAGTATTTT. The encoded protein is CASSVSGYDLTDTQYF.

This sequence joins TRBV29-1 and TRBJ1-1; the D is unclear. There are 14 residues in the CDR3. In germline, CDR1 is SQVTM, CDR2 ANQGSEA. V dropped 6 bases and J dropped 1 base, with 15 bases sitting between them. CDR3 sequence: CSVGMRMRNTEAFF. The CDR3 coding sequence is TGCAGCGTGGGGATGCGGATGAGGAACACTGAAGCTTTCTTT.

The CDR3, as DNA: TGTGCCAGCAGCTCGCCGAGGGGTCTCACCGGGGAGCTGTTTTTT. Translating it yields CASSSPRGLTGELFF. The rearrangement uses TRBV9 and TRBJ2-2, with D perhaps being TRBD1 or TRBD2 (5 bases each). This CDR3 contains 15 residues. Trimming left V 4 bases short and J 4 bases short, with 14 bases between. In germline, CDR1 is SGDLS, CDR2 YYNGEE.

The CDR3 DNA sequence: TGTGCCAGCAGCTTAGGGGGGGGCACAGATACGCAGTATTTT. Translating gives CASSLGGGTDTQYF. V and J are TRBV11-3 and TRBJ2-3; D is possibly TRBD2 (6 bases). The germline V and J ends were trimmed by 1 base and 1 base, with 6 bases remaining between them. Germline V gene sequence: CDR1 SGHNT, CDR2 YENEEA. The CDR3 sequence is 14 residues long.

This clone has just a few counts. The chain recombines TRBV27 with TRBJ2-7; D call uncertain. Per the germline V gene, CDR1 is MNHEY and CDR2 is SMNVEV (reference sequence). The CDR3 has 13 amino acids. V was clipped by 5 bases and J by 0 bases, with 8 bases between them. In DNA, the CDR3 is TGTGCCAGCAGTCTCCAGCCCTCCTACGAGCAGTACTTC. Amino acids: CASSLQPSYEQYF.

The chain links TRBV7-6 to TRBJ2-1; no reliable D call. V was trimmed by 2 bases and J by 9 bases, leaving 8 bases between them. The CDR3 runs to 12 residues. In germline, CDR1 is SGHVS, CDR2 FNYEAQ. The CDR3 DNA is TGTGCCAGCAGCTTATGGGTAGGTGAGCAGTTCTTC. This translates into CASSLWVGEQFF.

This sequence joins TRBV6-6 and TRBJ2-3; D is unresolved. V lost 0 bases to trimming and J lost 5 bases, with 0 bases between them. The CDR3 length is 11 residues. Per germline, CDR1 MNHNY and CDR2 SVGAGI (reference sequence). CDR3 residues: CASSYSDTQYF. DNA of the CDR3: TGTGCCAGCAGTTACTCAGATACGCAGTATTTT.

The rearrangement joins TRBV6-5 to TRBJ1-2; the D gene is possibly TRBD1 (5 bases). Germline V gene sequence: CDR1 MNHEY, CDR2 SVGAGI. The CDR3 is made up of 13 amino acids. V lost 2 bases, J lost 3 bases, and 7 bases lay in between. CDR3 residues: CASSYGQDYGYTF. CDR3 DNA sequence: TGTGCCAGCAGTTACGGACAAGACTATGGCTACACCTTC.

Only one count was recorded for this clone. This sequence joins TRBV6-1 and TRBJ2-5; D is unclear. Germline loops: CDR1 MNHNS, CDR2 SASEGT. The V end lost 4 bases, the J end lost 5 bases, and 11 bases lay between the germline ends. This CDR3 region has 13 residues. The CDR3 protein is CASSGTLLETQYF. CDR3 bases: TGTGCCAGCAGTGGGACGTTACTGGAGACCCAGTACTTC.

This clone was seen more than once but under ten times. The chain employs TRBV6-1 and TRBJ1-5; D is ambiguous. Germline V lookup: CDR1 MNHNS, CDR2 SASEGT. V was clipped by 4 bases and J by 2 bases, with 15 bases between them. This CDR3 contains 16 residues. CDR3 region: CASSVGLGYGNQPQHF. The CDR3 nucleotides are TGTGCCAGCAGTGTCGGGCTTGGGTATGGCAATCAGCCCCAGCATTTT.

V is TRBV7-2 and J is TRBJ2-1, with TRBD2 matching 7 bases. The V gene's germline CDR1 is SGHTA and CDR2 FQGNSA. The ends lost 6 bases at V and 1 base at J; junction bases unmatched: 9. The CDR3 is 16 amino acids. CDR3: CASRVGGSASYNEQFF. The CDR3 DNA is TGTGCCAGCAGGGTAGGCGGGAGCGCGTCCTACAATGAGCAGTTCTTC.

The genes are TRBV7-9 and TRBJ2-7; possible D gene TRBD1, 5 bases. V gave up 1 base and J gave up 4 bases, with 14 bases separating them. There are 15 residues in the CDR3. Germline V CDR1 and CDR2: SEHNR, FQNEAQ (reference sequence). In nucleotides, the CDR3 is TGTGCCAGCAGCTTAGGACGGTCGCAGGGATACGAGCAGTACTTC. Amino acids: CASSLGRSQGYEQYF.

The CDR3 DNA reads as TGTGCCAGCAGTCCCACCTGGGGGACATCTCTTGGCTACACCTTC. Protein product: CASSPTWGTSLGYTF. The chain has TRBV28 and TRBJ1-2; a weak D match, TRBD1 (6 bases). Germline V gene data show CDR1 as MDHEN and CDR2 as SYDVKM. V lost 5 bases, J lost 7 bases, and 20 bases lay in between. The CDR3 loop spans 15 amino acids.

The gene calls are TRBV7-9 and TRBJ2-7, with 13 bases aligning to TRBD2. The V segment lost 0 bases and the J segment 10 bases; nucleotides outside the gene matches: 12. The CDR3 contains 17 residues. Germline lookup yields CDR1 SEHNR and CDR2 FQNEAQ (reference sequence). The CDR3 sequence: CASSLAGSGTSGTDQYF. CDR3 in DNA: TGTGCCAGCAGCTTAGCGGGGAGTGGGACTAGCGGGACAGATCAGTACTTC. Drawing the rest from reference TRBV7-9 and TRBJ2-7, the complete variable domain is DTGVSQNPRHKITKRGQNVTFRCDPISEHNRLYWYRQTLGQGPEFLTYFQNEAQLEKSRLLSDRFSAERPKGSFSTLEIQRTEQGDSAMYLCASSLAGSGTSGTDQYFGPGTRLTVT.

The V and J genes are TRBV29-1 and TRBJ2-2; unclear D gene. Trimming removed 2 bases at V and 0 bases at J, with 4 bases between. Looked up from germline, CDR1 is SQVTM and CDR2 is ANQGSEA. CDR3 length equals 13 residues. The CDR3, as DNA: TGCAGCGTTGAAAAGACGAACACCGGGGAGCTGTTTTTT. This gives the protein CSVEKTNTGELFF.